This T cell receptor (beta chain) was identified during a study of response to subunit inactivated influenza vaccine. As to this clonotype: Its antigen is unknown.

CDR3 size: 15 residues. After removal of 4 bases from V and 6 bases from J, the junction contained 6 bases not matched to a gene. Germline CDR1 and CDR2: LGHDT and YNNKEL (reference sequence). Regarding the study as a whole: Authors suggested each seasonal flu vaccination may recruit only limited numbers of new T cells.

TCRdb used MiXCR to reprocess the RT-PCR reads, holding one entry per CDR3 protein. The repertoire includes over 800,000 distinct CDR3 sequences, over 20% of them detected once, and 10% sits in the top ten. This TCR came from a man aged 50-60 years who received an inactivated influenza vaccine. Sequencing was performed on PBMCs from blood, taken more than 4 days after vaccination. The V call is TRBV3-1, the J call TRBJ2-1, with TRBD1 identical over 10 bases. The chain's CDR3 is CASSPTGTGANEQFF. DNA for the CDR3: TGTGCCAGCAGCCCGACCGGGACAGGGGCCAATGAGCAGTTCTTC.